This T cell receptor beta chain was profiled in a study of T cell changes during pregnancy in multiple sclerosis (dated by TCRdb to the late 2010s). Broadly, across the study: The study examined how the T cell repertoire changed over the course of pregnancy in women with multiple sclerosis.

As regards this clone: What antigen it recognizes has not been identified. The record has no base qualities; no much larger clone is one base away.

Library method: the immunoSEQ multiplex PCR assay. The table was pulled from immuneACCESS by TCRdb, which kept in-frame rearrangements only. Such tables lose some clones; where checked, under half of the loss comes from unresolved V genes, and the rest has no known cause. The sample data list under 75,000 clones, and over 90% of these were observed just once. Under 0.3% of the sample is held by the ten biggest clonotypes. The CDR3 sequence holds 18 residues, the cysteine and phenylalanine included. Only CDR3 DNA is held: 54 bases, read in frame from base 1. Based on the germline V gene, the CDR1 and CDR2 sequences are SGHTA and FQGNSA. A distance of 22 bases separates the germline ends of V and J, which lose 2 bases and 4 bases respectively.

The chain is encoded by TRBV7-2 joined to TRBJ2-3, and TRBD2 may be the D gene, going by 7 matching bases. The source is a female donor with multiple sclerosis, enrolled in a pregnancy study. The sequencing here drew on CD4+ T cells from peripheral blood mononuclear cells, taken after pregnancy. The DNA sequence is TGTGCCAGCAGCTTATGGTTGGCCAGCGGGACACGAGCAGATACGCAGTATTTT. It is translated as CASSLWLASGTRADTQYF.